The clone carrying this TCR beta chain was seen at least ten times. Its antigen is currently unknown. These data come from a study of T cell repertoires in cytomegalovirus infection. Study-level information: Recently identified HLA-C-restricted CMV epitopes and well-studied HLA-B-restricted CMV epitopes were used by the study. CMV infection together with matching HLA type was indicated by public TCR beta signatures. Study-wide results and caveats: Cumulated frequencies of public TCR beta families served to identify carriers of CMV plus the relevant HLA. HLA-C-restricted CMV clonotypes gave the most frequent clonotype in two of eight donors.

MiXCR, applied by TCRdb to the reads, yields one record per CDR3 protein. The table lists about 900,000 distinct CDR3 sequences, around 31% of them singletons. This CDR3 has 15 residues. Germline values: CDR1 SGDLS, CDR2 YYNGEE. Trimming cost V 2 bases and J 4 bases, with 13 bases left between them. This chain joins TRBV9 and TRBJ2-1, with no clear D. The TCR sequence derives from a human donor in good health (CMV status not recorded). Some clones in this sample may be carry-over from other donors' samples. The sample was cultured CD8+ T cells from PBMCs, taken from culture after CMV antigen stimulation. CDR3 DNA sequence: TGTGCCAGCAGCGTCCACTTGACCCTGTACAATGAGCAGTTCTTC. Residues: CASSVHLTLYNEQFF.